A selection of T cell receptor beta chains follows, all from one sample in a study of cytomegalovirus exposure and HLA in healthy donors. The repertoire was sequenced with immunoSEQ multiplex PCR; TCRdb's copy has only in-frame clones and lacks some. Of around 170,000 clones in the sample, around three quarters were seen once. Input material: PBMCs. The receptors come from a man aged 40-55 years in good health and CMV-seronegative. Each CDR3 is given with its conserved first and last residue. The D gene is left open where the match is weak. Rows may omit the clone size; those that give it use once, few, many or a size class.

. . TRBJ1-1 TRBV12-2 TGTGCAAGTCGCTTGATGGGACAGGTGAACACTGAAGCTTTCTTT CASRLMGQVNTEAFF
. TRBD2 TRBJ2-7 TRBV14 TGTGCCAGCAGTGGGAATTACGGGACTAGCTCCTACGAGCAGTACTTC CASSGNYGTSSYEQYF
. . TRBJ2-5 TRBV5-1 TGCGCCAGCAGCCGTGGGACAAGGATCCAAGAGACCCGGTACTTC CASSRGTRIQETRYF
. TRBD2 TRBJ2-7 TRBV27 TGTGCCAGCAGTTTTTGGTCTAGCGGGAGGGGGGACGAGCAGTACTTC CASSFWSSGRGDEQYF
. TRBD1 TRBJ2-5 TRBV6-5 TGTGCCAGCAGAGGGGGACAGGGGAGACAGACCCAGTACTTC CASRGGQGRQTQYF
. . TRBJ1-1 TRBV9 TGTGCCAGCAGCTCCCCTCGGGGACTTATGAACACTGAAGCTTTCTTT CASSSPRGLMNTEAFF
. TRBD1 TRBJ2-7 TRBV9 TGTGCCAGCAGTAGGGACAGGGTCGACGAGCAGTACTTC CASSRDRVDEQYF
. . TRBJ1-6 TRBV19 TGTGCCAGTAGTATAGGGCAGAGGAATTCACCCCTCCACTTT CASSIGQRNSPLHF
. TRBD1 TRBJ2-7 TRBV19 TGTGCCAGTAGTCCAAGGACAGGGATGTCCTACGAGCAGTACTTC CASSPRTGMSYEQYF
. . TRBJ1-1 TRBV5-4 TGTGCCAGCCATCAAATGAACACTGAAGCTTTCTTT CASHQMNTEAFF
few . TRBJ2-5 TRBV12-1 TGTGCCAGGGGGAGCGTGGAGACCCAGTACTTC CARGSVETQYF
. . TRBJ2-5 TRBV7-9 TGTGCCAGCAGCTTCCCACTAGGGTTCCGCCCGAAGCAGTACTTC CASSFPLGFRPKQYF
. . TRBJ2-6 TRBV5-1 TGCGCCAGCAGCACCATAGGGGGCTCTGGGGCCAACGTCCTGACTTTC CASSTIGGSGANVLTF
. TRBD1 TRBJ2-2 TRBV14 TGTGCCAGCAGCAGGACAGGGAACACCGGGGAGCTGTTTTTT CASSRTGNTGELFF
. . TRBJ1-2 TRBV12-5 TGTGCTAGTGGTTTTGGCGGAGGCTACACCTTC CASGFGGGYTF
. TRBD1 TRBJ2-7 TRBV4-1 TGCGCCAGCAGCCCGCGAGACAGGGACGAGCAGTACTTC CASSPRDRDEQYF
. . TRBJ1-1 TRBV2 TGTGCCAGCAGTGAAGAAATAGACAGTTTGAACACTGAAGCTTTCTTT CASSEEIDSLNTEAFF
. . TRBJ2-2 TRBV18 TGTGCCAGCTCACCATCCCCGACAGGGAACACCGGGGAGCTGTTTTTT CASSPSPTGNTGELFF
. . TRBJ1-3 TRBV6-5 TGTGCCACTCGGCGAGGGTTCTCTGGAAACACCATATATTTT CATRRGFSGNTIYF
. TRBD2 TRBJ2-1 TRBV28 TGTGCCAGCAGCTCCGGGACTATCTTGGCCGGTGAGCAGTTCTTC CASSSGTILAGEQFF
. . TRBJ2-2 TRBV5-1 TGCGCCAGCAGCCTTGAAGCAGGGTTCCCCGGGGAGCTGTTTTTT CASSLEAGFPGELFF
. . TRBJ1-1 TRBV7-2 TGTGCCAGCAGCGTTACAAGGAACACTGAAGCTTTCTTT CASSVTRNTEAFF
. TRBD1 TRBJ2-2 TRBV7-2 TGTGCCAGCAGCTTTGCACAGGGGTCGAACACCGGGGAGCTGTTTTTT CASSFAQGSNTGELFF
. TRBD2 TRBJ2-7 TRBV6-5 TGTGCCAGCAGTTACGCGGGGGGGATCTACGAGCAGTACTTC CASSYAGGIYEQYF
. . TRBJ2-7 TRBV6-1 TGTGCCAGCAGTGAAGGAGGGCCCTACTCCTACGAGCAGTACTTC CASSEGGPYSYEQYF
. . TRBJ2-1 TRBV21-1 TGTGCCAGCAGCAAAGGAGTCGGTTACCTTTACAATGAGCAGTTCTTC CASSKGVGYLYNEQFF
. TRBD2 TRBJ2-7 TRBV11-3 TGTGCCAGCAGCTTAGATTCGGTAGCGGGAGCCTACGAGCAGTACTTC CASSLDSVAGAYEQYF
. TRBD1 TRBJ1-1 TRBV6-6 TGTGCCAGCAGTGGAATGGGACAGCTGAACACTGAAGCTTTCTTT CASSGMGQLNTEAFF
. TRBD1 TRBJ1-1 TRBV6-6 TGTGCCAGCCTCACAGGGGGCGCACGGACTGAAGCTTTCTTT CASLTGGARTEAFF
. TRBD2 TRBJ2-1 TRBV11-3 TGTGCCAGCAGCTTAGAACTAGCGGGGATGAATGAGCAGTTCTTC CASSLELAGMNEQFF
. . TRBJ2-3 TRBV6-6 TGTGCCAGCTCGAACTCAGGAGGAGATACGCAGTATTTT CASSNSGGDTQYF
once . TRBJ2-7 TRBV4-3 TGCGCCAGCAGCCAAGATTCGGGGGGCGCGACCTACGAGCAGTACTTC CASSQDSGGATYEQYF
. TRBD1 TRBJ2-7 TRBV25-1 TGTGCCAGCAGTTCCCGGAACAGGGGCTACGAGCAGTACTTC CASSSRNRGYEQYF
. TRBD2 TRBJ2-3 TRBV7-9 TGTGCCAGCAGCCTAGGGGAGGGTAGCGGGGAACATACGCAGTATTTT CASSLGEGSGEHTQYF
. TRBD1 TRBJ1-1 TRBV10-3 TGTGCCATCAGGGGGCCGGGACAGGGGAACACTGAAGCTTTCTTT CAIRGPGQGNTEAFF
. . TRBJ2-1 TRBV7-2 TGTGCCAGCAGCTCCGTAAGGTTGAGAGGTGAGCAGTTCTTC CASSSVRLRGEQFF
. . TRBJ2-5 TRBV5-1 TGCGCCAGCAGCCTAGGGACATCCCAAGAGACCCAGTACTTC CASSLGTSQETQYF
. . TRBJ2-3 TRBV6-5 TGTGCCAGCCGGCCGGCGGGAACCACAGATACGCAGTATTTT CASRPAGTTDTQYF
. . TRBJ2-3 TRBV7-2 TGTGCCAGCAGCACCGATGGCCGACAGTCAGATACGCAGTATTTT CASSTDGRQSDTQYF
. TRBD2 TRBJ2-1 TRBV10-1 TGCGCCAGCAGTGGGGCTAGCGGGGACAATGAGCAGTTCTTC CASSGASGDNEQFF
few TRBD1 TRBJ2-2 TRBV27 TGTGCCAGCAGTCCACACAGGACAGGGTTCGGCGGGGAGCTGTTTTTT CASSPHRTGFGGELFF
. . TRBJ1-3 TRBV28 TGTGCCAGCAGTCGCTTTGGGGCATCTGAAGGAAACACCATATATTTT CASSRFGASEGNTIYF
. . TRBJ2-5 TRBV5-1 TGCGCCAGCAGCTTGGATTCAAGGGGTATAGAGACCCAGTACTTC CASSLDSRGIETQYF
. TRBD2 TRBJ2-7 TRBV6-5 TGTGCCAGCAGTTCCGCCCGCGGGGGCGAGCAGTACTTC CASSSARGGEQYF
. TRBD1 TRBJ2-5 TRBV7-9 TGTGCCAGCAGCATAGGACAGGGGGCAGGGACCCAGTACTTC CASSIGQGAGTQYF
. . TRBJ2-3 TRBV2 TGTGCCAGCAGCTTCCTACCGTGGGATACGCAGTATTTT CASSFLPWDTQYF
. . TRBJ2-1 TRBV10-3 TGTGCCATCTGGTCACCTACAGGGTATGAGCAGTTCTTC CAIWSPTGYEQFF
. TRBD1 TRBJ1-4 TRBV5-1 TGCGCCAGCAGCCCGGACAGGGGGATGGGAAAACTGTTTTTT CASSPDRGMGKLFF
. . TRBJ2-6 TRBV6-6 TGTGCCAGCAGTTACTCGAGCTCTGGGGCCAACGTCCTGACTTTC CASSYSSSGANVLTF
. TRBD1 TRBJ1-2 TRBV4-3 TGCGCCAGCAGCCAAGGTGTGGGACAGTCTAACTATGGCTACACCTTC CASSQGVGQSNYGYTF
. TRBD1 TRBJ1-2 TRBV4-3 TGCGCCAGCAGCCAGGCTGGACAGGGGGATGGCTACACCTTC CASSQAGQGDGYTF
few TRBD1 TRBJ1-4 TRBV19 TGTGCCAGTAGTTCACATCAGACAGGGGATAGGGAAAAACTGTTTTTT CASSSHQTGDREKLFF
once TRBD1 TRBJ2-7 TRBV4-3 TGCGCCAGCAGCCGCGTTCGGGACAGCTCCTACGAGCAGTACTTC CASSRVRDSSYEQYF
. . TRBJ2-7 TRBV11-3 TGTGCCAGCAGCCAGAGGGACAACGAGCAGTACTTC CASSQRDNEQYF